The 26 T cell receptor beta chains presented below share a single source sample, sequenced in a study of identical twins. TCRdb analysed the 5' RACE reads with MiXCR anew, one entry per CDR3 protein. The sample comprises a few hundred thousand distinct CDR3 sequences, over 12% of which are singletons, and roughly 0.4% rests with the top ten. Separately, the same data were catalogued under a study of yellow fever vaccine responses in identical twins.

Sequenced sample: CD4+ T cells sorted from blood. All receptors derive from a woman aged 18-30 years in good health.

The V call is TRBV11-2, the J call TRBJ2-3; 13 bases align to TRBD2. This CDR3 has 18 residues. From germline, CDR1 is SGHAT and CDR2 FQNNGV. Germline trimming cut 0 bases from V and 3 bases from J; bases unmatched to any gene: 6. CDR3 amino acids: CASSLDRRTSGRTDTQYF. The CDR3 bases are TGTGCCAGCAGCTTAGATCGGAGGACTAGCGGGAGAACAGATACGCAGTATTTT.

In its sample, this clonotype was seen a few times. The rearrangement uses TRBV19 and TRBJ2-1; D unclear. The CDR3 has 11 residues. V was shortened by 1 base and J by 7 bases, with 2 bases between the two germline ends. The germline gives CDR1 LNHDA, CDR2 SQIVND (reference sequence). This chain's CDR3 is CASSIGNEQFF. The CDR3 DNA reads as TGTGCCAGTAGTATAGGGAATGAGCAGTTCTTC. Supplemented by reference TRBV19 and TRBJ2-1, the full variable domain reads DGGITQSPKYLFRKEGQNVTLSCEQNLNHDAMYWYRQDPGQGLRLIYYSQIVNDFQKGDIAEGYSVSREKKESFPLTVTSAQKNPTAFYLCASSIGNEQFFGPGTRLTVL.

This clonotype was picked up a small number of times. The chain carries TRBV11-2 and TRBJ1-4; D is uncertain. This CDR3 spans 13 amino acids. The germline V and J ends were trimmed by 1 base and 4 bases, with 4 bases remaining between them. Germline assignment: CDR1 SGHAT and CDR2 FQNNGV. The DNA of the CDR3 is TGTGCCAGCAGCTTAGGATTTAATGAAAAACTGTTTTTT. Protein product: CASSLGFNEKLFF.

The V and J genes are TRBV5-1 and TRBJ2-1; D is ambiguous. The germline V and J ends were trimmed by 0 bases and 0 bases, with 7 bases remaining between them. The CDR3 covers 15 residues. Germline V gene lookup returns CDR1 SGHRS and CDR2 YFSETQ. CDR3 sequence (DNA): TGCGCCAGCAGCTTGGAGTCGGGCTCCTACAATGAGCAGTTCTTC. Encoded protein: CASSLESGSYNEQFF.

This clonotype has just a few counts. This chain connects TRBV27 to TRBJ1-1, with unresolved D. CDR1 MNHEY and CDR2 SMNVEV come from the germline V gene (reference sequence). The CDR3 has 12 residues. Trimming took off 10 bases at V and 7 bases at J, with 16 bases between the two ends. DNA for the CDR3: TGTGCCACCAACCCGGTAGGCGGTGAAGCTTTCTTT. Protein sequence: CATNPVGGEAFF.

This clonotype was seen many times. This chain joins TRBV28 and TRBJ2-5, with TRBD1 identical over 10 bases. The germline gives CDR1 MDHEN, CDR2 SYDVKM. The CDR3 is 16 amino acids. After removal of 1 base from V and 1 base from J, the junction contained 3 bases not matched to a gene. The CDR3: CASSLLGTGAQETQYF. DNA of the CDR3: TGTGCCAGCAGTTTATTGGGGACAGGGGCCCAAGAGACCCAGTACTTC.

This clonotype was picked up a small number of times. This chain uses TRBV19 with TRBJ2-1; TRBD2 matches at 10 bases. The CDR3 is made up of 17 amino acids. J lost 4 bases, V lost 1 base, and 7 bases had no gene match. The germline V gene encodes CDR1 LNHDA and CDR2 SQIVND (reference sequence). The DNA of the CDR3 is TGTGCCAGTAGTATAGTTGGTAGCGGGGGGCCATACAATGAGCAGTTCTTC. This sequence encodes CASSIVGSGGPYNEQFF.

A few counts support this clonotype. This chain links TRBV7-6 with TRBJ1-1; 7 bases agree with TRBD1. CDR1 and CDR2 from the germline V gene are SGHVS and FNYEAQ. This CDR3 comprises 15 residues. The trim removed 3 bases at V and 2 bases at J, leaving 6 bases unmatched. CDR3 DNA: TGTGCCAGCAGCTTTGGGACAGAGGGAAACACTGAAGCTTTCTTT. The encoded protein is CASSFGTEGNTEAFF.

The V and J genes are TRBV7-8 and TRBJ2-1, with TRBD1 identical over 11 bases. Germline CDR1 SGHVS, CDR2 FQNEAQ. There are 16 residues in the CDR3. J was trimmed by 9 bases and V by 2 bases; bases with no gene match: 9. This CDR3 reads CASSLPGQGALGEQFF. CDR3 bases: TGTGCCAGCAGCTTACCAGGACAGGGGGCATTGGGTGAGCAGTTCTTC.

This clonotype has a count of ten or more. The rearrangement joins TRBV2 to TRBJ2-3; the match to TRBD1 covers 8 bases. J lost 0 bases, V lost 6 bases, and 2 bases had no gene match. Per germline, CDR1 SNHLY and CDR2 FYNNEI. CDR3 size: 14 residues. In DNA, the CDR3 is TGTGCCAGCAGCCGGGACAGGAGCACAGATACGCAGTATTTT. It specifies CASSRDRSTDTQYF. Complete variable domain (other parts from reference TRBV2 and TRBJ2-3): EPEVTQTPSHQVTQMGQEVILRCVPISNHLYFYWYRQILGQKVEFLVSFYNNEISEKSEIFDDQFSVERPDGSNFTLKIRSTKLEDSAMYFCASSRDRSTDTQYFGPGTRLTVL.

The sample holds a few counts of this clonotype. The J gene is TRBJ2-3, the V gene TRBV7-9; no clear D gene. V was trimmed by 6 bases and J by 5 bases, leaving 12 bases between them. The CDR3 consists of 13 residues. The germline V gene encodes CDR1 SEHNR and CDR2 FQNEAQ (reference sequence). The CDR3 is CASSYRSGDTQYF. CDR3 DNA sequence: TGTGCCAGCAGTTATCGGTCCGGAGATACGCAGTATTTT.

V and J are TRBV10-3 and TRBJ2-1; unclear D gene. Per germline, CDR1 ENHRY and CDR2 SYGVKD. The CDR3 length is 11 residues. V lost 3 bases and J 9 bases, leaving 6 bases between the germline ends. The CDR3 sequence is CAISDTGEQFF. The CDR3 coding sequence is TGTGCCATCAGTGATACCGGTGAGCAGTTCTTC.

In its sample, this clonotype was seen a few times. The chain joins TRBV5-1 to TRBJ2-3; no clear D. Germline V gene sequence: CDR1 SGHRS, CDR2 YFSETQ. Deletions cut 5 bases from V and 1 base from J, with 17 bases between. The CDR3 has 16 residues. The DNA for the CDR3 is TGCGCCAGCAGGTCCTGGGCCTCTGGCGGCACAGATACGCAGTATTTT. As protein: CASRSWASGGTDTQYF.

Turning to this clonotype: One end of the junction fails to match germline, which may point to a read error. The J gene is TRBJ2-2, the V gene TRBV3-1; D call uncertain. Germline assignment: CDR1 LGHDT and CDR2 YNNKEL (reference sequence). The CDR3 is 12 amino acids. CDR3 amino acids: CGSSQDFGRMFF. The CDR3 bases are TGTGGCAGCAGCCAAGATTTTGGAAGGATGTTTTTT.

This clonotype showed up just a few times. Its ends do not fully match the called genes, so a read error is possible. The genes are TRBV6-2 or TRBV6-3 and TRBJ1-1, with 8 bases aligning to TRBD1. CDR3 length: 18 residues. Germline CDR1 MNHEY, CDR2 SVGEGT. Here the CDR3 DNA reads TGTGCCTGCAGTTACGGCGGCAGGGGGCTCGGTTTGAACACTGAAGCTTTCTTT. Amino acids: CACSYGGRGLGLNTEAFF.

The rearrangement links TRBV7-9 to TRBJ2-3; the match to TRBD1 covers 9 bases. V lost 6 bases to trimming and J lost 3 bases; unmatched junction nucleotides: 10. The germline V gene has CDR1 SEHNR and CDR2 FQNEAQ (reference sequence). CDR3 length: 16 amino acids. The CDR3 loop reads CASRTGRDRVTDTQYF. The CDR3 DNA is TGTGCCAGCAGAACCGGACGGGACAGGGTAACAGATACGCAGTATTTT.

The rearrangement uses TRBV9 and TRBJ2-1, with 10 positions matching TRBD1. Germline V CDR1 and CDR2: SGDLS, YYNGEE. Losses at the gene ends were 3 bases for V and 2 bases for J; bases not matched to a gene: 5. This CDR3 comprises 16 residues. CDR3 amino acids: CASSATGTGAYNEQFF. The CDR3 nucleotides read TGTGCCAGCAGCGCCACCGGGACAGGGGCCTACAATGAGCAGTTCTTC.

The chain recombines TRBV7-2 with TRBJ2-1; a weak D match, TRBD1 (6 bases). The germline gives CDR1 SGHTA, CDR2 FQGNSA. CDR3 length equals 14 residues. The V end was cut by 5 bases, the J end by 3 bases, with 11 bases between. CDR3 residues: CASSPDRSYNEQFF. As DNA, the CDR3 is TGTGCCAGCAGCCCAGACAGGAGCTACAATGAGCAGTTCTTC.

This rearrangement joins TRBV20-1 to TRBJ2-1; TRBD2 matches at 11 bases. CDR1 and CDR2 (germline): DFQATT, SNEGSKA (reference sequence). V gave up 2 bases and J gave up 2 bases; unmatched junction bases: 5. The CDR3 runs 16 residues. The CDR3 loop reads CSARKLAGVTYNEQFF. CDR3 nucleotides: TGCAGTGCTAGAAAACTAGCGGGAGTTACCTACAATGAGCAGTTCTTC.

The rearrangement uses TRBV12-3 or TRBV12-4 and TRBJ1-4, with 10 bases identical to TRBD1. The CDR3 length is 14 residues. Unmatched junction bases numbered 7, after V lost 8 bases and J lost 7 bases. The CDR3 bases are TGTGCCAGCGCCCCAGGGACAGGGGTTGAAAAACTGTTTTTT. Its translation is CASAPGTGVEKLFF.

This clonotype was counted between two and nine times. The chain combines TRBV20-1 with TRBJ2-1, with D possibly TRBD2 on 7 matching bases. CDR1 is DFQATT and CDR2 is SNEGSKA in the germline V gene (reference sequence). The CDR3 extends over 15 amino acids. Trimming removed 3 bases at V and 10 bases at J, with 22 bases between. The CDR3: CSARESLGGAIEQFF. CDR3 coding DNA: TGCAGTGCTAGGGAATCCCTGGGGGGGGCCATAGAGCAGTTCTTC.

V gene TRBV12-3 or TRBV12-4 combines with J gene TRBJ2-3; the D is unclear. V shed 6 bases and J shed 2 bases, with 6 bases lying between them. This CDR3 is 12 amino acids long. The CDR3 nucleotides are TGTGCCAGCAGGGGCTACACAGATACGCAGTATTTT. As protein: CASRGYTDTQYF.

This clonotype was observed a few times. CDR3 in DNA: TGCGCCAGCAGTGGGGAGGGATTAGCCTACAATGAGCAGTTCTTC. It codes for CASSGEGLAYNEQFF. The chain combines TRBV10-1 with TRBJ2-1; 7 bases line up with TRBD2. This CDR3 region has 15 residues. Germline trimming cut 4 bases from V and 2 bases from J; bases unmatched to any gene: 5. Germline assignment: CDR1 WNHNN and CDR2 SYGVQD (reference sequence).

The table lists this clonotype with a few counts. The rearrangement joins TRBV12-3 or TRBV12-4 to TRBJ1-1; a weak D match, TRBD1 (5 bases). Trimming took 4 bases from V and 6 from J, leaving 12 bases between them. The CDR3 extends over 13 amino acids. CDR3 protein: CASSSGRVPEAFF. CDR3 coding DNA: TGTGCCAGCAGTTCAGGGAGGGTTCCTGAAGCTTTCTTT.

The chain recombines TRBV10-3 with TRBJ1-5, with D unresolved. The V end lost 7 bases, the J end lost 2 bases, and 6 bases lay between the germline ends. The CDR3 is 12 amino acids. The V gene's germline CDR1 is ENHRY and CDR2 SYGVKD. The CDR3 reads CAIKGGNQPQHF. CDR3 DNA: TGTGCCATCAAGGGCGGCAATCAGCCCCAGCATTTT.

In this sample, this clonotype turned up a few times. The chain uses TRBV20-1 and TRBJ2-2; TRBD2 matches 10 bases. V trimming: 4 bases; J trimming: 4 bases; junction bases outside the gene matches: 6. CDR3 length equals 15 residues. Germline assignment: CDR1 DFQATT and CDR2 SNEGSKA (reference sequence). CDR3 DNA sequence: TGCAGTGCTAAAAGCGGGGGGGGGGTCACCGGGGAGCTGTTTTTT. It codes for CSAKSGGGVTGELFF.